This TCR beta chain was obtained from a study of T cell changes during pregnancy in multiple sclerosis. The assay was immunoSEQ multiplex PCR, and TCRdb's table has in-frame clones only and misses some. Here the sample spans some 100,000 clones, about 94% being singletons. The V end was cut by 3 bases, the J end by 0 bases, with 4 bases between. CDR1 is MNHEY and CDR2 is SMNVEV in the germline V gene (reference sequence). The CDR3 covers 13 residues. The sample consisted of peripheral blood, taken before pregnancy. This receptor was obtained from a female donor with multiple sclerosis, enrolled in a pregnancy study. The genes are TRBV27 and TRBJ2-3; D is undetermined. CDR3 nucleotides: TGTGCCAGCAGTTTCCATAGCACAGATACGCAGTATTTT. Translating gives CASSFHSTDTQYF.